The clone carrying this T cell receptor beta chain was counted at least ten times. Its specificity is unknown. This sample was included in a study of T cells in Graves' hyperthyroidism and ophthalmopathy. Notes on the study in general: Before onset, ophthalmopathy was predicted by the model a median about 6.2 months earlier.

The TCR beta CDR3 regions underwent amplification using RNA transcripts as the source. First-round RT-PCR with HTBI primers amplified the TCR CDR3 region. TCRdb reprocessed the multiplex PCR reads with MiXCR, giving one entry per CDR3 protein. The data show about 300,000 distinct CDR3 sequences, 15% to 20% seen once. The germline CDR1 and CDR2 sequences are SGHRS and YFSETQ. The CDR3 spans 15 residues. Trimming cost V 0 bases and J 1 base; bases outside gene matches: 4. Sequenced sample: blood. The rearrangement links TRBV5-1 to TRBJ2-7; 7 bases agree with TRBD2. The receptor comes from a man in his fifties or sixties with Graves' ophthalmopathy. CDR3 coding DNA: TGCGCCAGCAGCTTGGTGGCTAGCGGTTCCTACGAGCAGTACTTC. Translated: CASSLVASGSYEQYF.